This T cell receptor (beta chain) emerged from a study of blood T cell repertoires in COVID-19 (TCRdb year 2020). Notes on the research overall: Samples from collaborators originated in the United States, Italy and Spain and spanned both the acute and convalescent phases of COVID-19. The prospective study material was composed of cDNA or gDNA derived from T cells, B-cell-depleted T cells, or PBMCs. The dataset comprised deeply sampled blood TCRbeta repertoires from subjects exposed to, actively infected with, or recovered from COVID-19. A freely available public database, intended as a resource for researchers studying the immune response to SARS-CoV-2, is where the repertoires were released. Samples came from the ongoing ImmuneRACE study (first 160 participants) plus 1,254 subjects from 6 global collaborators. Nearly every sample came with metadata listing a de-identified subject ID, COVID-19 status, age in years and sex. Where available, HLA class I and class II types were taken from metadata supplied by the sample provider and were not determined by assay-based typing.

About this clone: Its antigen remains undetermined. An end of the junction does not agree with germline; a read error may underlie this.

There are 11 amino acids in the CDR3, from cysteine to phenylalanine inclusive. Of the read, only the CDR3 DNA is kept; its 33 bases are in frame from base 1. For CDR1 and CDR2, the germline V gene lists MDHEN and SYDVKM. The investigation overall reported the following: The amount of clinical and demographic metadata varied by source and participant and was provided uncurated.

Another Seattle source contributed samples from volunteer blood donors who had recovered from COVID-19. Whole blood was collected in K2EDTA tubes by collaborating institutions according to the institutions' own protocols. Collaborator samples were shipped for TCRbeta analysis as frozen whole blood, isolated PBMCs, or DNA extracted from either sample type. The immunoSEQ Assay, a bias-controlled multiplex PCR, was used to amplify TCRbeta CDR3 regions from genomic DNA. The original pipeline was this. Within the assay, amplification of reference gene primers was used to estimate how many nucleated cells each sample contained. To quantify the absolute abundance of each unique TCRbeta CDR3 rearrangement, sequence reads were collapsed and filtered. For each sample, productive Simpson clonality was calculated as the square root of Simpson's diversity index across productive rearrangements. TCRdb mirrors the immuneACCESS table, restricted to in-frame sequences. Some clones are absent from its copies; in checked studies, under half trace to an unresolved V gene, and the reason for the others is unknown. The V and J calls and clone size are taken from that table; D and trimming were inferred from the DNA. The sample records about 190,000 clones, more than 70% of which are singletons. The ten largest clones capture around 6.6% of the sample.

The receptor was derived from a woman in her thirties or forties who had recovered from COVID-19. Rearrangement joined TRBV28 to TRBJ1-1, and the D gene may be TRBD1, 5 bases matching. The specimen was peripheral blood. The CDR3 corresponds to CASSSTRQYYF. The DNA sequence is TGTGCCAGCAGTTCCACAAGACAGTATTACTTT.